This T cell receptor (beta chain) was identified in a study of human T cells and chemical hapten exposure. About the study: Sensitization was performed using 2% DPC on a roughly 2 cm by roughly 2 cm upper inner arm skin site.

For the library, individual cDNA molecules each received unique molecular identifiers. TCRdb ran MiXCR on the RACE reads and lists one entry per CDR3 protein. This repertoire shows tens of thousands of distinct CDR3 sequences, 10% to 15% found once; its top ten account for about 5.7%. Time point defined: patch test 3, about 24 weeks after DPC sensitization. The treatment denotes: therapeutic diphenylcyclopropenone sensitization with weekly scalp DPC. Suited to DPC and affected by alopecia, the donors ranged from 18 to 70 years old. This TCR was recovered from a woman aged 45-65 years with alopecia areata. Some clones in this sample may be carry-over from other donors' samples. Sample: whole blood, taken in connection with sensitization to the hapten diphenylcyclopropenone (DPC).

CDR3 bases: TGCAGTGCTAGAGATCCTCGCCAGGGGAACACCGGGGAGCTGTTTTTT. This translates into CSARDPRQGNTGELFF. This rearrangement joins TRBV20-1 to TRBJ2-2; D may be TRBD1 (5 bases). Trimming left V 0 bases short and J 1 base short, with 12 bases between. From germline, CDR1 is DFQATT and CDR2 SNEGSKA (reference sequence). The CDR3 is made up of 16 amino acids.